These 3 T cell receptor beta chains share one sample of origin, sequenced in a study of beta chain features in type 1 diabetes. Study-wide points: All four CD4+ subsets from Type 1 diabetes patients carried moderately but significantly shorter TCRB CDR3s.

As every portion of the isolated RNA was reverse transcribed, the sequencing read expressed TCRB transcripts. Some clones are missing from TCRdb's copy, which holds only in-frame ones; the method was immunoSEQ multiplex PCR. Of over 150,000 clones listed, 8% to 9.5% are singletons. Antigens for these TCRs are unknown. Sequencing was carried out using central memory CD4+ T cells from blood. Every receptor here comes from a woman under 30 with type 1 diabetes.

The rearrangement links TRBV6-5 to TRBJ1-1; D remains ambiguous. Trimming removed 2 bases from V and 1 base from J, with 11 bases in between. The CDR3 has 15 amino acids. CDR1 and CDR2 (germline): MNHEY, SVGAGI. In DNA, the CDR3 is TGTGCCAGCAGTTACGCTATAGTATCGAACACTGAAGCTTTCTTT. Translated, it gives CASSYAIVSNTEAFF.

CDR3 amino acids: CASSNPKAGIGGQYF. The CDR3 DNA sequence: TGTGCCAGCAGCAATCCCAAAGCGGGTATTGGTGGGCAGTATTTT. The V call is TRBV28, the J call TRBJ2-3; D is possibly TRBD2 (6 bases). CDR1 and CDR2 from the germline V gene are MDHEN and SYDVKM. This CDR3 is built from 15 residues. Trimming left V 6 bases short and J 11 bases short, with 24 bases between.

The chain's CDR3 is CASRLDRAEQYF. CDR3 coding DNA: TGTGCAAGTCGCCTCGACAGGGCCGAGCAGTACTTC. V usage is TRBV12-2 and J usage is TRBJ2-7; the table's D call TRBD1 went unverified against the DNA. TRBV12-2 is a known pseudogene. This CDR3 has 12 amino acids.